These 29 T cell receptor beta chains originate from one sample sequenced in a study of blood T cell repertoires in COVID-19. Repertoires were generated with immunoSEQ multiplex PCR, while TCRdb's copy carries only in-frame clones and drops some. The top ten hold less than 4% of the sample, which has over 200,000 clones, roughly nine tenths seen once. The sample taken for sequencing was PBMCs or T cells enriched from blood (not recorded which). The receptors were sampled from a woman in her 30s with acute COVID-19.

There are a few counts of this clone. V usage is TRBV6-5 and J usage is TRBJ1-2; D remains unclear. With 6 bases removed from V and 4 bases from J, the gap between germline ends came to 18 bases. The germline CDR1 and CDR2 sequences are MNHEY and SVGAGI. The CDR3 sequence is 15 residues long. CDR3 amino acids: CASSSTIRGSYGYTF. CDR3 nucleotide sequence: TGTGCCAGCAGCTCAACTATTCGGGGAAGCTATGGCTACACCTTC.

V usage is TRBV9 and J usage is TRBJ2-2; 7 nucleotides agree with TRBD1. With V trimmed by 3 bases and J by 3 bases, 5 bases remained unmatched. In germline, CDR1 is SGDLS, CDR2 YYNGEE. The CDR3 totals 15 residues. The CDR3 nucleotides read TGTGCCAGCAGCGAGGGGGCAACTTACACCGGGGAGCTGTTTTTT. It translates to CASSEGATYTGELFF.

As DNA, the CDR3 is TGTGCCAGCAGCTTAGGGTCAGGGGGCGGCTATGGCTACACCTTC. Encoded protein: CASSLGSGGGYGYTF. This chain joins TRBV7-9 and TRBJ1-2, with TRBD1 matching over 8 bases. Germline V gives CDR1 SEHNR, CDR2 FQNEAQ (reference sequence). V dropped 1 base and J dropped 4; count of bases not matched to a gene: 5. The CDR3 consists of 15 residues.

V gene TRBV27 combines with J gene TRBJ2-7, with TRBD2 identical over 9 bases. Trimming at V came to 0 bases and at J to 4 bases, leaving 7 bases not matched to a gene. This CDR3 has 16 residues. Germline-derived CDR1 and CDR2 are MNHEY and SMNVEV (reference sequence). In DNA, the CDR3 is TGTGCCAGCAGTTTATCTGTTAGCGGGGGCTTATACGAGCAGTACTTC. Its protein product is CASSLSVSGGLYEQYF.

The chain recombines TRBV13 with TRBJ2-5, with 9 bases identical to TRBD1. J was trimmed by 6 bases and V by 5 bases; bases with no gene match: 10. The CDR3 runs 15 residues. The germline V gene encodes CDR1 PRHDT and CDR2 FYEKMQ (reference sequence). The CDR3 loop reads CASSPGGQGSKTQYF. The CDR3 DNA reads TGTGCCAGCAGCCCCGGGGGACAGGGTAGTAAGACCCAGTACTTC.

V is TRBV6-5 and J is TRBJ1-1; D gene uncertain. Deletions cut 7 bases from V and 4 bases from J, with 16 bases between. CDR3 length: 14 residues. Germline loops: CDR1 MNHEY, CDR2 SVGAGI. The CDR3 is CASTQGREGTEAFF. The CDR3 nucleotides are TGTGCCAGCACTCAAGGGAGGGAGGGCACTGAAGCTTTCTTT.

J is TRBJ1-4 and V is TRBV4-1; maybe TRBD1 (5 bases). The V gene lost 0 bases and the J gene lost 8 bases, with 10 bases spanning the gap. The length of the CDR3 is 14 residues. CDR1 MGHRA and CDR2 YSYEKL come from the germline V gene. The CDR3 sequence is CASSQDQGGEKLFF. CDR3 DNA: TGCGCCAGCAGCCAAGATCAGGGTGGCGAAAAACTGTTTTTT.

CDR3 residues: CASSVDSGQGGQPQHF. The CDR3 bases are TGTGCCAGCAGCGTAGATTCGGGACAGGGAGGCCAGCCCCAGCATTTT. The V and J genes are TRBV9 and TRBJ1-5; 9 bases agree with TRBD1. This CDR3 comprises 16 residues. CDR1 and CDR2 (germline): SGDLS, YYNGEE. Trimming removed 0 bases from V and 7 bases from J; junction bases left unmatched: 8.

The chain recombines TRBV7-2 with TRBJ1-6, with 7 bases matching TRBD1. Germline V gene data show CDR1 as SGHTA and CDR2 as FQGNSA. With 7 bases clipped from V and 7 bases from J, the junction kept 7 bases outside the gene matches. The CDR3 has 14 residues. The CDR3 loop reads CASKTGLANSPLHF. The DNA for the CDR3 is TGTGCCAGCAAGACAGGGCTCGCAAATTCACCCCTCCACTTT.

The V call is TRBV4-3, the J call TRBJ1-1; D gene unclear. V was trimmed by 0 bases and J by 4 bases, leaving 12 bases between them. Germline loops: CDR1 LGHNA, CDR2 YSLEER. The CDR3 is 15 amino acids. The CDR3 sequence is CASSQDPGLSTEAFF. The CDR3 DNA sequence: TGCGCCAGCAGCCAAGATCCGGGGTTGAGCACTGAAGCTTTCTTT.

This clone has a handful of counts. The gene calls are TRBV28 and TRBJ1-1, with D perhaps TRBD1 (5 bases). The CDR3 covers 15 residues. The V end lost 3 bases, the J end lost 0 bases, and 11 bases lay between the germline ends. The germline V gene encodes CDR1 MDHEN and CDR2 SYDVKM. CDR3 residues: CASSFPTALNTEAFF. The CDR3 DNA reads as TGTGCCAGCAGTTTCCCGACAGCTTTGAACACTGAAGCTTTCTTT. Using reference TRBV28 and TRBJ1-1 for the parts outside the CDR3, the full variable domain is DVKVTQSSRYLVKRTGEKVFLECVQDMDHENMFWYRQDPGLGLRLIYFSYDVKMKEKGDIPEGYSVSREKKERFSLILESASTNQTSMYLCASSFPTALNTEAFFGQGTRLTVV.

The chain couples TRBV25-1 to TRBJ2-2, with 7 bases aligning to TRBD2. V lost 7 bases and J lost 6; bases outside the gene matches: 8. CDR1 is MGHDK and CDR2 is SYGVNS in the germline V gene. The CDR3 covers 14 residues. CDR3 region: CASKRGGSPGELFF. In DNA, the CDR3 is TGTGCCAGCAAGAGGGGCGGGAGTCCCGGGGAGCTGTTTTTT.

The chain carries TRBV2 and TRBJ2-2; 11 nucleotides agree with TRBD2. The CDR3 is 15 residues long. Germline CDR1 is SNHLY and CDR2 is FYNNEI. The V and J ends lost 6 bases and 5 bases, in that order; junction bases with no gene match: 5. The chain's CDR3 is CASSRLAGRTGELFF. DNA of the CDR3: TGTGCCAGCAGCAGACTAGCGGGGAGAACCGGGGAGCTGTTTTTT.

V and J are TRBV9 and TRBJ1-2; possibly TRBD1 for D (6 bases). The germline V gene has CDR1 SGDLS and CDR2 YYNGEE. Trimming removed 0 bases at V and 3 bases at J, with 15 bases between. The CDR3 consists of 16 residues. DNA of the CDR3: TGTGCCAGCAGCGTAGATGTCGCAGGGGCCCACTATGGCTACACCTTC. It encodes CASSVDVAGAHYGYTF.

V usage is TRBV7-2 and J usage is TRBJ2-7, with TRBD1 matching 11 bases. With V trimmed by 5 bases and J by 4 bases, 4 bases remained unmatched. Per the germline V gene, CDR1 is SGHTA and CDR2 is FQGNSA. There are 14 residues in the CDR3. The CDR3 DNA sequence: TGTGCCAGCAGCGGGGGGACAGGGGGATACGAGCAGTACTTC. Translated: CASSGGTGGYEQYF.

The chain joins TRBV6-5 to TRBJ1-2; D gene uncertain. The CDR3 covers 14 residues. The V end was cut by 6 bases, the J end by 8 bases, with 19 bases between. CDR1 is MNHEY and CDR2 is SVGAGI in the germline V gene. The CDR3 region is CASSQNTPQEGYTF. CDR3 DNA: TGTGCCAGCAGCCAAAACACACCTCAGGAAGGCTACACCTTC.

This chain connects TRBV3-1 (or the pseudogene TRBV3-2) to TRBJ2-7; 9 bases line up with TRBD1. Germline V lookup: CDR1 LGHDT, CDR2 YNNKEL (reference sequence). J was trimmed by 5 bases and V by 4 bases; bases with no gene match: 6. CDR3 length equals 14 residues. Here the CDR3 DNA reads TGTGCCAGCAGCCTACAGGGGGCGATCCACGAGCAGTACTTC. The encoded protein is CASSLQGAIHEQYF.

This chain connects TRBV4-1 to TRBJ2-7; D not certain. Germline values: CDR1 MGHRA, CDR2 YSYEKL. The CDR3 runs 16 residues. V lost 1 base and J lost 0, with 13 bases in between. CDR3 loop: CASSQVYGVSSYEQYF. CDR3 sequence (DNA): TGCGCCAGCAGCCAAGTATACGGTGTAAGCTCCTACGAGCAGTACTTC.

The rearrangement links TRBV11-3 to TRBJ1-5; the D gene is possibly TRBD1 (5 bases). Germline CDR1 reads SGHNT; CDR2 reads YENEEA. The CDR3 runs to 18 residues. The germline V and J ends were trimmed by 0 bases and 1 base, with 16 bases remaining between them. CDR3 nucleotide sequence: TGTGCCAGCAGCTTAGATTTGTCGGGGGGTGAGAGCAATCAGCCCCAGCATTTT. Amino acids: CASSLDLSGGESNQPQHF.

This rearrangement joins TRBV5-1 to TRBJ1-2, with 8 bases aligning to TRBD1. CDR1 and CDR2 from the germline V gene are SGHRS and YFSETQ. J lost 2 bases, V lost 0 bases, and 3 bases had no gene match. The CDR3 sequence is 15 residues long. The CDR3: CASSLGTGGNYGYTF. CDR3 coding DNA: TGCGCCAGCAGCTTGGGAACAGGGGGGAACTATGGCTACACCTTC.

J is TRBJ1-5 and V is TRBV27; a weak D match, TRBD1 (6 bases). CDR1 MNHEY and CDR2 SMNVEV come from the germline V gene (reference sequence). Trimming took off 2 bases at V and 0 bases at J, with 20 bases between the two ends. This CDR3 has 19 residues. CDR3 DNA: TGTGCCAGCAGTTTAAGGGCAGGGGATTACCGGGATAGCAATCAGCCCCAGCATTTT. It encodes CASSLRAGDYRDSNQPQHF.

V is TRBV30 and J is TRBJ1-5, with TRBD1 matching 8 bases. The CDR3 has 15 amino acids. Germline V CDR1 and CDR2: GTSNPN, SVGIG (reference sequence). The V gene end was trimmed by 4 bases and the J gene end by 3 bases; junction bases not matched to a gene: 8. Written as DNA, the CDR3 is TGTGCCTGGACACAAGGGACAGGCACCAATCAGCCCCAGCATTTT. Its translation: CAWTQGTGTNQPQHF.

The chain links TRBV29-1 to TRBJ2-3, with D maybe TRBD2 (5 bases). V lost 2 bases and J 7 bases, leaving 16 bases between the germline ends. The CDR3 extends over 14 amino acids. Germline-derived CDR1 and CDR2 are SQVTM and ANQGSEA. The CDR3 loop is CSVENSSGGNTQYF. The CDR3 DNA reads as TGCAGCGTTGAAAATTCCTCAGGAGGAAATACGCAGTATTTT.

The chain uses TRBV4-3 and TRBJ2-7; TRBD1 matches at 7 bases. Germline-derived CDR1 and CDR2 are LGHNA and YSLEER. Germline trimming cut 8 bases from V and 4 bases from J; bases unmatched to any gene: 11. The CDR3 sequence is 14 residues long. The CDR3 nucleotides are TGCGCCAGCCCGCCCGACAGGGAGCGGTACGAGCAGTACTTC. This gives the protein CASPPDRERYEQYF.

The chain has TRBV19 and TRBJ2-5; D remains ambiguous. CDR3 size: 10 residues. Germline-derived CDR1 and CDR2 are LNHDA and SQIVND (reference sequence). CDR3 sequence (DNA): TGTGGGGCTGGTAGGGAGACCCAGTACTTC. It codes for CGAGRETQYF.

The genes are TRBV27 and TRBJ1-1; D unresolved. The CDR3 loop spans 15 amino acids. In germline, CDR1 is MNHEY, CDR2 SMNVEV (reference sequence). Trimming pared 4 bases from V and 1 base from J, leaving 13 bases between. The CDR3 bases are TGTGCCAGCAGTTACGGGGTGATGGGGAACACTGAAGCTTTCTTT. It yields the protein CASSYGVMGNTEAFF.

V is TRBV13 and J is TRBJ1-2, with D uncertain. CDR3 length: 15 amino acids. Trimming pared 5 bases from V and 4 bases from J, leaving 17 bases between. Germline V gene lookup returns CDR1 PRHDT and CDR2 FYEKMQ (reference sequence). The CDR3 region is CASSPRGEIAYGYTF. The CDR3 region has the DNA TGTGCCAGCAGCCCCCGCGGGGAAATTGCCTATGGCTACACCTTC. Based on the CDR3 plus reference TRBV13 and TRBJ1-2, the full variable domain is AAGVIQSPRHLIKEKRETATLKCYPIPRHDTVYWYQQGPGQDPQFLISFYEKMQSDKGSIPDRFSAQQFSDYHSELNMSSLELGDSALYFCASSPRGEIAYGYTFGSGTRLTVV.

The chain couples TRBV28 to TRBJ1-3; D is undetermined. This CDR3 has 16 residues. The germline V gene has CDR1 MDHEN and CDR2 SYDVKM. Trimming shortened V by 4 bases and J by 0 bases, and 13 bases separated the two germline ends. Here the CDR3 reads CASSSGQASSGNTIYF. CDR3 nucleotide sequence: TGTGCCAGCAGTTCTGGGCAGGCAAGCTCTGGAAACACCATATATTTT.

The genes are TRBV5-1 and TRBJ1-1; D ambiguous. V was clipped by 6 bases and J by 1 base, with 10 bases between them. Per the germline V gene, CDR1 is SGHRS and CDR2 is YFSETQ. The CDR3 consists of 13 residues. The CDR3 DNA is TGCGCCAGCACGATACTCCCGAACACTGAAGCTTTCTTT. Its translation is CASTILPNTEAFF.